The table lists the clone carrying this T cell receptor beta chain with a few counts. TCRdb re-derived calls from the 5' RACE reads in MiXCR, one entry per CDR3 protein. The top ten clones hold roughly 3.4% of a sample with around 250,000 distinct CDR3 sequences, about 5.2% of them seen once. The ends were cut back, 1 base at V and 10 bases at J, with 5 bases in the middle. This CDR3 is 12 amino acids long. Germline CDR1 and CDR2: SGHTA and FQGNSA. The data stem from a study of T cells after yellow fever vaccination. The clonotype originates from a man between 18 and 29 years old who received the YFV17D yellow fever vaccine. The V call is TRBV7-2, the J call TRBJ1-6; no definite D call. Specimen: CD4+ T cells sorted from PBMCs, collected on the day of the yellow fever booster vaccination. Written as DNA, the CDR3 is TGTGCCAGCAGCTTAGAACCCTCACCCCTCCACTTT. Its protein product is CASSLEPSPLHF.